The clone carrying this T cell receptor (beta chain) was observed many times. These data originate in a study of early T cells in non-severe SARS-CoV-2 infection. Across the study: Sequencing targeted bulk RNA from unsorted whole blood, leaving chains unpaired.

Researchers tagged individual cDNA molecules with unique molecular identifiers. TCRdb recomputed calls from the 5' RACE reads with MiXCR, one row per CDR3 protein. The table lists 39,000 or so distinct CDR3 sequences, 4.5% to 7% of them singletons. This CDR3 has 19 amino acids. The sequence derives from an adult who was a healthcare worker with PCR-confirmed SARS-CoV-2 infection or an uninfected control (not recorded which). The sample in question was whole blood, obtained at baseline. The V call is TRBV21-1, the J call TRBJ2-2; no DNA check was done on the table's D call, TRBD1. TRBV21-1 is shown as a pseudogene. CDR3 region: CASSRPQGLRLANTGELFF. Written as DNA, the CDR3 is TGTGCCAGCAGCAGACCGCAGGGGTTAAGGCTCGCGAACACCGGGGAGCTGTTTTTT.